These 2 T cell receptor beta chains originate from one sample sequenced in a study of T cell responses to AZD1222 COVID-19 vaccine. This table comes from immunoSEQ multiplex PCR, and its TCRdb copy is limited to in-frame clones, with some not included. The table has under 150,000 clones, less than 90% seen once. Sequenced material: peripheral blood, taken on day 0 of AZD1222 vaccination. The receptors shown here come from an adult in good health.

In this sample, this clone turned up once. This chain links TRBV9 with TRBJ2-5; possibly TRBD2 for D (6 bases). V was trimmed by 0 bases and J by 2 bases, leaving 14 bases between them. The CDR3 contains 16 residues. CDR1 is SGDLS and CDR2 is YYNGEE in the germline V gene. CDR3 DNA: TGTGCCAGCAGCGTAGGCGGTAGCGGAGTTCAAGAGACCCAGTACTTC. Translating gives CASSVGGSGVQETQYF.

This clone was observed a handful of times. The V and J genes are TRBV7-8 and TRBJ2-1; TRBD1 is a possible D gene (6 bases). With 0 bases removed from V and 3 bases from J, the gap between germline ends came to 21 bases. Per germline, CDR1 SGHVS and CDR2 FQNEAQ. The CDR3 spans 19 residues. The CDR3 sequence: CASSLASRGWGRGYNEQFF. As DNA, the CDR3 is TGTGCCAGCAGCTTAGCATCTAGGGGGTGGGGCAGAGGCTACAATGAGCAGTTCTTC.